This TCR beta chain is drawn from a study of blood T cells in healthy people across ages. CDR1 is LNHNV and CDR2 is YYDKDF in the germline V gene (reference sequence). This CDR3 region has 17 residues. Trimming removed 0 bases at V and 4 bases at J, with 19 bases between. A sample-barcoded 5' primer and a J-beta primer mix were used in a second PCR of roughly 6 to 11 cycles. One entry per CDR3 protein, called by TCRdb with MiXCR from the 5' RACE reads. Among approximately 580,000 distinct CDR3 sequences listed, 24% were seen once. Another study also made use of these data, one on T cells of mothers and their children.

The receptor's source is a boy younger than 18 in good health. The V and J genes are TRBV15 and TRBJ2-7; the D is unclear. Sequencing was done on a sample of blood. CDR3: CATSRDWHPPPNYEQYF. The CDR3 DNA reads TGTGCCACCAGCAGAGATTGGCACCCTCCGCCAAATTACGAGCAGTACTTC.